This TCR beta chain was identified in a study of cytomegalovirus exposure and HLA in healthy donors. Vbeta (60) and Jbeta (13) primers were used in the PCR. TCRdb's copy holds only in-frame clones and misses some; the assay was immunoSEQ multiplex PCR. Of roughly 100,000 clones in the sample, 79% are singletons; the top ten hold under 4%. The V segment lost 7 bases and the J segment 0 bases; nucleotides outside the gene matches: 1. CDR3 length equals 14 residues. Germline-derived CDR1 and CDR2 are MNHNS and SASEGT. The material sequenced was PBMCs. The clonotype originates from a male donor in good health and CMV-seropositive. The chain links TRBV6-1 to TRBJ2-3, with 10 bases matching TRBD2. The CDR3 here is CASISGGSTDTQYF. Here the CDR3 DNA reads TGTGCCAGCATTAGCGGGGGGAGCACAGATACGCAGTATTTT.